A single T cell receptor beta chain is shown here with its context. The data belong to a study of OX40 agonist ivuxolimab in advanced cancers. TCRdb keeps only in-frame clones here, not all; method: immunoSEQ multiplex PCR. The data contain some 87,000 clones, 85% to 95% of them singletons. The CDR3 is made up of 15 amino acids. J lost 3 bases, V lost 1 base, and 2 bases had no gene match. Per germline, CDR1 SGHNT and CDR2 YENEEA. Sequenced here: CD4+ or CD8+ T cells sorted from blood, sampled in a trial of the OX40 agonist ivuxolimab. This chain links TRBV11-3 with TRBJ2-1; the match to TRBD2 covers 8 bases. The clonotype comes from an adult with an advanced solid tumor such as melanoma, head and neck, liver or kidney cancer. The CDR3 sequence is CASSLGGGLYNEQFF. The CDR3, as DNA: TGTGCCAGCAGCTTAGGCGGGGGGCTCTACAATGAGCAGTTCTTC.